Presented here are 31 T cell receptor beta chains from one specimen sequenced in a study of persistence of HIV-infected CD4 T cells. The immunoSEQ assay was version 4, run in survey mode. The data were produced by immunoSEQ multiplex PCR, yet TCRdb's version contains in-frame clones alone and is incomplete. This sample has tens of thousands of clones, with around 67% found just once. An overlapping HIV-1 Gag peptide pool stimulated these cells at about 1 ug/peptide/mL. CD4+ T cells upregulating both CD40 ligand and CD69 were sorted as responding cells. Their cognate antigens are unknown. The specimen was CD4+ T cells sorted from PBMCs after approximately 20-hour stimulation, collected from a patient who received antiretroviral therapy. These receptors all come from an adult man with HIV who was CMV-seropositive.

The chain links TRBV6-5 to TRBJ2-7, with 7 bases identical to TRBD1. Germline values: CDR1 MNHEY, CDR2 SVGAGI. Trimming at V came to 5 bases and at J to 4 bases, leaving 5 bases not matched to a gene. The CDR3 spans 13 residues. The CDR3 loop reads CASSIGTAYEQYF. The CDR3 coding sequence is TGTGCCAGCAGTATTGGGACAGCTTACGAGCAGTACTTC.

Here the CDR3 DNA reads TGTGCCAGCAGCTTAATTGACAGGGTGGGCGAGCAGTACTTC. This gives the protein CASSLIDRVGEQYF. The rearrangement uses TRBV7-3 and TRBJ2-7; 7 bases are shared with TRBD1. V shed 1 base and J 6 bases; nucleotides not matched to a gene: 6. This CDR3 has 14 residues. From germline, CDR1 is SGHTA and CDR2 FQGTGA.

This sequence joins TRBV2 and TRBJ1-5; D not certain. From germline, CDR1 is SNHLY and CDR2 FYNNEI. The CDR3 length is 12 residues. V lost 2 bases, J lost 3 bases, and 2 bases lay in between. The CDR3 sequence: CASSENNQPQHF. For the CDR3, the DNA is TGTGCCAGCAGTGAAAACAATCAGCCCCAGCATTTT.

CDR3 DNA: TGTGCCAGCAGTCGGATCGGGGGGCTGAGTGAAGCTTTCTTT. Protein product: CASSRIGGLSEAFF. The V and J genes are TRBV25-1 and TRBJ1-1, with D possibly being TRBD1 (6 bases). The CDR3 spans 14 residues. CDR1 is MGHDK, CDR2 SYGVNS, per germline. V was clipped by 5 bases and J by 7 bases, with 17 bases between them.

The rearrangement uses TRBV19 and TRBJ1-6, with D possibly matching TRBD1 (6 bases). CDR3 length equals 14 residues. V was shortened by 4 bases and J by 7 bases, with 11 bases between the two germline ends. The germline gives CDR1 LNHDA, CDR2 SQIVND (reference sequence). The CDR3 DNA reads TGTGCCAGTAGTACCCGGGACACCAATTCACCCCTCCACTTT. Amino acid sequence: CASSTRDTNSPLHF.

The chain has TRBV7-2 and TRBJ2-3; 10 bases align to TRBD1. Per the germline V gene, CDR1 is SGHTA and CDR2 is FQGNSA. The CDR3 is 16 residues long. The V segment lost 0 bases and the J segment 4 bases; nucleotides outside the gene matches: 4. CDR3 coding DNA: TGTGCCAGCAGCTTAGCAGGGACAGGGGTCGCAGATACGCAGTATTTT. Translating gives CASSLAGTGVADTQYF.

This chain connects TRBV19 to TRBJ1-1; maybe TRBD1 (5 bases). V lost 5 bases and J 14 bases, leaving 18 bases between the germline ends. CDR1 is LNHDA, CDR2 SQIVND, per germline (reference sequence). This CDR3 region has 12 residues. CDR3 loop: CASSPRQKDAFF. CDR3 nucleotide sequence: TGTGCCAGTAGTCCCCGACAGAAAGACGCATTCTTT.

In this sample, this clone turned up a few times. The rearrangement links TRBV5-1 to TRBJ2-7; 7 bases map to TRBD2. V shed 5 bases and J 3 bases; nucleotides not matched to a gene: 5. Germline CDR1 and CDR2: SGHRS and YFSETQ. CDR3 length equals 13 residues. In nucleotides, the CDR3 is TGCGCCAGCAGGCCAGCGGGGAACTACGAGCAGTACTTC. Translated, it gives CASRPAGNYEQYF.

The chain is built from TRBV19 and TRBJ1-2; 7 nucleotides match TRBD1. The CDR3 has 16 amino acids. V lost 2 bases to trimming and J lost 1 base; unmatched junction nucleotides: 7. The germline V gene has CDR1 LNHDA and CDR2 SQIVND (reference sequence). The CDR3 reads CASSIPGTDRNYGYTF. For the CDR3, the DNA is TGTGCCAGTAGTATACCCGGGACAGACCGTAACTATGGCTACACCTTC.

CDR3: CASSLVGLAMGETQYF. In DNA form, the CDR3 reads TGTGCCAGCAGCTTAGTTGGACTAGCGATGGGGGAGACCCAGTACTTC. The chain couples TRBV7-9 to TRBJ2-5, with 9 bases fitting TRBD2. Germline values: CDR1 SEHNR, CDR2 FQNEAQ (reference sequence). V lost 1 base to trimming and J lost 5 bases; unmatched junction nucleotides: 8. This CDR3 comprises 16 residues.

The chain employs TRBV2 and TRBJ2-7; D ambiguous. Germline V gene sequence: CDR1 SNHLY, CDR2 FYNNEI. The V end was cut by 4 bases, the J end by 1 base, with 11 bases between. The CDR3 contains 14 residues. CDR3: CASSVQERSYEQYF. The CDR3 DNA reads as TGTGCCAGCAGTGTGCAGGAGAGGTCCTACGAGCAGTACTTC.

This chain joins TRBV6-1 and TRBJ1-5; tentative D call: TRBD1 (6 bases). Germline-derived CDR1 and CDR2 are MNHNS and SASEGT. Deletions cut 0 bases from V and 2 bases from J, with 11 bases between. CDR3 length: 16 residues. CDR3 nucleotides: TGTGCCAGCAGTGAAGCAGGGGGGATCGGCAATCAGCCCCAGCATTTT. Translated, it gives CASSEAGGIGNQPQHF.

Details on this clone: The identical CDR3 is also encoded by other nucleotide sequences in the sample. J is TRBJ2-3 and V is TRBV28, with 8 bases aligning to TRBD1. CDR1 is MDHEN and CDR2 is SYDVKM in the germline V gene. The ends lost 6 bases at V and 2 bases at J; junction bases unmatched: 4. The CDR3 has 14 amino acids. CDR3 sequence reads: CASRTGQDTDTQYF. CDR3 nucleotides: TGTGCCAGCAGGACGGGACAGGACACAGATACGCAGTATTTT.

The chain uses TRBV18 and TRBJ1-1; D call uncertain. This CDR3 spans 16 amino acids. V was cut by 0 bases and J by 4 bases, with 15 bases left in between. Germline CDR1 reads KGHSH; CDR2 reads LQKENI. The CDR3 DNA reads TGTGCCAGCTCACCACCTAGGCGGGTAGGGAGCACTGAAGCTTTCTTT. Encoded protein: CASSPPRRVGSTEAFF.

This clone has just one count. This chain uses TRBV30 with TRBJ1-4; TRBD1 might be the D (6 bases). V gave up 5 bases and J gave up 6 bases, with 13 bases separating them. Germline V gene data show CDR1 as GTSNPN and CDR2 as SVGIG (reference sequence). The CDR3 runs 13 residues. In DNA, the CDR3 is TGTGCCTGGGGCCGGGGGGCCCATGAAAAACTGTTTTTT. As protein: CAWGRGAHEKLFF.

The rearrangement uses TRBV5-1 and TRBJ1-6; 9 bases agree with TRBD1. CDR1 is SGHRS, CDR2 YFSETQ, per germline. J lost 9 bases, V lost 4 bases, and 5 bases had no gene match. This CDR3 has 14 residues. Written as DNA, the CDR3 is TGCGCCAGCAGCAGCACAGGGGGCCGTTCACCCCTCCACTTT. Translation gives CASSSTGGRSPLHF.

The chain recombines TRBV2 with TRBJ1-1; 12 bases align to TRBD1. Germline V CDR1 and CDR2: SNHLY, FYNNEI. This CDR3 contains 17 residues. The ends lost 4 bases at V and 0 bases at J; junction bases unmatched: 6. In DNA, the CDR3 is TGTGCCAGCAGTGCCCGGGACAGGGGGCTCGTGAACACTGAAGCTTTCTTT. This encodes CASSARDRGLVNTEAFF.

The V and J genes are TRBV3-1 (or the pseudogene TRBV3-2) and TRBJ2-3; D perhaps matches TRBD1 (5 bases). Germline CDR1 reads LGHDT; CDR2 reads YNNKEL (reference sequence). Trimming cost V 0 bases and J 1 base, with 11 bases left between them. This CDR3 region has 16 residues. The CDR3 nucleotides read TGTGCCAGCAGCCAAGACACCCCACAGGGCACAGATACGCAGTATTTT. It specifies CASSQDTPQGTDTQYF.

V is TRBV6-6 and J is TRBJ1-4; D perhaps matches TRBD1 (5 bases). Germline V lookup: CDR1 MNHNY, CDR2 SVGAGI (reference sequence). This CDR3 has 14 residues. The V end lost 7 bases, the J end lost 5 bases, and 14 bases lay between the germline ends. Here the CDR3 reads CASTFAGKNEKLFF. The CDR3 DNA is TGTGCCAGCACCTTCGCAGGGAAAAATGAAAAACTGTTTTTT.

This sequence joins TRBV7-9 and TRBJ1-4; a weak D match, TRBD1 (6 bases). Trimming took 5 bases from V and 0 from J, leaving 16 bases between them. The CDR3 contains 17 residues. Looked up from germline, CDR1 is SEHNR and CDR2 is FQNEAQ (reference sequence). The CDR3, as DNA: TGTGCCAGCAGCCCGGCGCGACAGGTTGCAACTAATGAAAAACTGTTTTTT. Encoded protein: CASSPARQVATNEKLFF. Based on the CDR3 plus reference TRBV7-9 and TRBJ1-4, the full variable domain is DTGVSQNPRHKITKRGQNVTFRCDPISEHNRLYWYRQTLGQGPEFLTYFQNEAQLEKSRLLSDRFSAERPKGSFSTLEIQRTEQGDSAMYLCASSPARQVATNEKLFFGSGTQLSVL.

Concerning this clone: A junction end diverges from the germline sequence, so it may reflect a read error. This chain links TRBV28 with TRBJ2-7; TRBD2 matches at 12 bases. CDR3 size: 14 residues. Germline CDR1 and CDR2: MDHEN and SYDVKM. CDR3 sequence (DNA): TGCTCTAGCGGGGGGGCGGATTCCCTCTACGAGCAGTACTTC. It encodes CSSGGADSLYEQYF.

This chain uses TRBV12-3 or TRBV12-4 with TRBJ2-7; D not certain. This CDR3 has 13 amino acids. V was pared by 3 bases and J by 0 bases, with 6 bases between. The CDR3 nucleotides read TGTGCCAGCAGTTTTCGTGGCTCCTACGAGCAGTACTTC. Translated, it gives CASSFRGSYEQYF.

The sample holds a few counts of this clone. V is TRBV7-8 and J is TRBJ2-7; D is uncertain. The CDR3 is made up of 14 amino acids. Germline loops: CDR1 SGHVS, CDR2 FQNEAQ. The ends were cut back, 1 base at V and 0 bases at J, with 7 bases in the middle. As DNA, the CDR3 is TGTGCCAGCAGCTTAGTTGAAAGCTCCTACGAGCAGTACTTC. The encoded protein is CASSLVESSYEQYF.

This chain joins TRBV7-9 and TRBJ2-3; unclear D gene. The CDR3 has 16 residues. Looked up from germline, CDR1 is SEHNR and CDR2 is FQNEAQ (reference sequence). V was trimmed by 2 bases and J by 0 bases, leaving 12 bases between them. CDR3 sequence: CASSLSGPSSTDTQYF. CDR3 in DNA: TGTGCCAGCAGCTTATCTGGGCCATCTAGCACAGATACGCAGTATTTT.

The gene calls are TRBV18 and TRBJ1-6; 8 positions agree with TRBD1. Looked up from germline, CDR1 is KGHSH and CDR2 is LQKENI. Germline trimming cut 9 bases from V and 9 bases from J; bases unmatched to any gene: 19. The CDR3 has 17 residues. CDR3 in DNA: TGTGCCAGTTCTCCGCCGGCGGGTGACAGGGGAAGTTCACCCCTCCACTTT. Protein product: CASSPPAGDRGSSPLHF.

The sample holds one count of this clone. The chain is built from TRBV5-4 and TRBJ1-1; D is undetermined. In germline, CDR1 is SGHNT, CDR2 YYREEE (reference sequence). Trimming cost V 4 bases and J 7 bases, with 20 bases left between them. The CDR3 extends over 15 amino acids. CDR3 coding DNA: TGTGCCAGCAGCCAACATCATAGTGGAGATCTTGAAGCTTTCTTT. Residues: CASSQHHSGDLEAFF.

The chain joins TRBV6-1 to TRBJ1-4; 10 bases are shared with TRBD1. This CDR3 has 15 residues. V gave up 1 base and J gave up 6 bases; unmatched junction bases: 2. Germline assignment: CDR1 MNHNS and CDR2 SASEGT. CDR3: CASSEVDRGHEKLFF. The DNA of the CDR3 is TGTGCCAGCAGTGAAGTAGACAGGGGGCATGAAAAACTGTTTTTT.

The chain joins TRBV12-3 or TRBV12-4 to TRBJ2-7; D is uncertain. Trimming left V 6 bases short and J 2 bases short, with 8 bases between. The CDR3 is made up of 12 amino acids. The CDR3: CASRSDTYEQYF. CDR3 DNA: TGTGCCAGCAGATCAGACACCTACGAGCAGTACTTC.

The chain is built from TRBV3-1 (or the pseudogene TRBV3-2) and TRBJ2-3; 10 bases align to TRBD2. From germline, CDR1 is LGHDT and CDR2 YNNKEL (reference sequence). Unmatched junction bases numbered 7, after V lost 4 bases and J lost 0 bases. The CDR3 contains 17 residues. CDR3 residues: CASSLRRTSGSTDTQYF. The CDR3, as DNA: TGTGCCAGCAGCCTTAGGCGGACTAGCGGTAGCACAGATACGCAGTATTTT.

The chain joins TRBV6-5 to TRBJ1-5, with no clear D. V was pared by 6 bases and J by 6 bases, with 9 bases between. There are 12 residues in the CDR3. Looked up from germline, CDR1 is MNHEY and CDR2 is SVGAGI. CDR3: CASSGWIQPQHF. CDR3 in DNA: TGTGCCAGCAGCGGCTGGATTCAGCCCCAGCATTTT.

The DNA for the CDR3 is TGTGCCAGCAGTTTTTCCGGGACAGGGGTCTATAATTCACCCCTCCACTTT. Translated, it gives CASSFSGTGVYNSPLHF. J is TRBJ1-6 and V is TRBV27, with 10 bases that match TRBD1. The CDR3 contains 17 residues. The V and J ends lost 3 bases and 3 bases, in that order; junction bases with no gene match: 5. In germline, CDR1 is MNHEY, CDR2 SMNVEV (reference sequence).